Following are 13 T cell receptor beta chains from one sample sequenced in a study of T cells in Graves' hyperthyroidism and ophthalmopathy (dated by TCRdb to the late 2010s). The library was built by means of multiplex PCR. Instrument on record: Illumina HiSeq 2000. The TCR beta CDR3 regions were amplified from RNA transcripts. The TCR CDR3 was subjected to a first round of RT-PCR using the HTBI primer set and the Qiagen OneStep RT-PCR kit. TCRdb cleaned the public reads at Q25 with fastp, built clones with MiXCR and kept in-frame beta chains. Each entry is one CDR3 protein sequence, shown with its most common DNA and genes. Here the sample has approximately 270,000 distinct CDR3 sequences; just over 14% occur a single time. The biggest ten clones account for 13% of the sample. The sample was blood. These receptors came from a woman aged 40 to 55 with Graves' hyperthyroidism that later progressed to Graves' ophthalmopathy.

This sequence joins TRBV5-6 and TRBJ2-7, with D possibly called TRBD1 or TRBD2 (5 bases each). This CDR3 has 14 residues. V was shortened by 1 base and J by 0 bases, with 8 bases between the two germline ends. Germline V gene lookup returns CDR1 SGHDT and CDR2 YYEEEE. The CDR3 nucleotides read TGTGCCAGCAGCTTGTGGGGGTACTCCTACGAGCAGTACTTC. Translated: CASSLWGYSYEQYF. Supplemented by reference TRBV5-6 and TRBJ2-7, the full variable domain reads DAGVTQSPTHLIKTRGQQVTLRCSPKSGHDTVSWYQQALGQGPQFIFQYYEEEERQRGNFPDRFSGHQFPNYSSELNVNALLLGDSALYLCASSLWGYSYEQYFGPGTRLTVT.

This clonotype was seen at least ten times. The chain is built from TRBV3-1 and TRBJ2-7; 11 bases are shared with TRBD1. J lost 5 bases, V lost 1 base, and 4 bases had no gene match. Germline V gives CDR1 LGHDT, CDR2 YNNKEL (reference sequence). The CDR3 runs to 15 residues. CDR3 coding DNA: TGTGCCAGCAGCCAAGGGACAGGGGGCAAGGACGAGCAGTACTTC. This gives the protein CASSQGTGGKDEQYF.

This clonotype was observed many times. The chain carries TRBV29-1 and TRBJ2-3, with D unclear. This CDR3 has 12 amino acids. V lost 5 bases, J lost 0 bases, and 6 bases lay in between. The germline gives CDR1 SQVTM, CDR2 ANQGSEA. CDR3: CSVIRSTDTQYF. Written as DNA, the CDR3 is TGCAGCGTTATTAGGAGCACAGATACGCAGTATTTT.

This clonotype was recorded a few times. This chain links TRBV27 with TRBJ2-2; TRBD2 might be the D (6 bases). CDR1 and CDR2 from the germline V gene are MNHEY and SMNVEV (reference sequence). This CDR3 contains 16 residues. V dropped 2 bases and J dropped 4 bases, with 14 bases sitting between them. The CDR3 DNA follows: TGTGCCAGCAGTTTAATCCGGGAGAGAGGCACCGGGGAGCTGTTTTTT. The encoded protein is CASSLIRERGTGELFF.

This clonotype was counted only a few times. CDR3 nucleotides: TGTGCCAGCTCACCATCGGACGCACGGATTTATGGCTACACCTTC. Amino acid sequence: CASSPSDARIYGYTF. The genes are TRBV18 and TRBJ1-2; no firm D call. CDR3 length equals 15 residues. V was pared by 2 bases and J by 5 bases, with 15 bases between. The germline V gene has CDR1 KGHSH and CDR2 LQKENI.

This clonotype was picked up many times. The chain uses TRBV2 and TRBJ2-7; 10 bases fit TRBD2. Germline V gives CDR1 SNHLY, CDR2 FYNNEI. The CDR3 is 16 amino acids. The ends lost 2 bases at V and 3 bases at J; junction bases unmatched: 7. The CDR3 protein is CASSEPGLAVHYEQYF. CDR3 DNA: TGTGCCAGCAGTGAACCTGGACTAGCGGTACACTACGAGCAGTACTTC.

This clonotype was counted at least ten times. This chain connects TRBV20-1 to TRBJ2-3, with 9 bases that match TRBD2. With V trimmed by 0 bases and J by 5 bases, 6 bases remained unmatched. In germline, CDR1 is DFQATT, CDR2 SNEGSKA (reference sequence). The CDR3 consists of 15 residues. As DNA, the CDR3 is TGCAGTGCTAGAGACGTGGCGGGAGGGCTAGATACGCAGTATTTT. It encodes CSARDVAGGLDTQYF.

This clonotype has at least ten counts. This chain connects TRBV2 to TRBJ2-1; TRBD2 matches at 10 bases. The CDR3 is 15 amino acids. Germline V gives CDR1 SNHLY, CDR2 FYNNEI. J lost 10 bases, V lost 4 bases, and 10 bases had no gene match. CDR3 region: CASSGGLAGVDEQFF. The CDR3 region has the DNA TGTGCCAGCAGTGGTGGTCTAGCGGGAGTCGACGAGCAGTTCTTC.

This clonotype was seen repeatedly, ten times or more. The chain combines TRBV5-4 with TRBJ2-1; a weak D match, TRBD2 (6 bases). This CDR3 comprises 17 residues. Germline V gene sequence: CDR1 SGHNT, CDR2 YYREEE (reference sequence). V lost 1 base, J lost 7 bases, and 21 bases lay in between. CDR3 in DNA: TGTGCCAGCAGCTTGCGTGCAGCATGGGACTTGCCTAATGAGCAGTTCTTC. Amino acid sequence: CASSLRAAWDLPNEQFF.

This clonotype was seen repeatedly, ten times or more. For the CDR3, the DNA is TGTGCCAGCAGTATACAGGAGTTTTCCGAGCAGTACTTC. Protein: CASSIQEFSEQYF. The chain has TRBV12-3 or TRBV12-4 and TRBJ2-7; perhaps TRBD1 as D (5 bases). With 5 bases removed from V and 6 bases from J, the gap between germline ends came to 14 bases. This CDR3 has 13 amino acids.

J is TRBJ2-7 and V is TRBV4-1; 11 bases agree with TRBD2. There are 14 residues in the CDR3. Per the germline V gene, CDR1 is MGHRA and CDR2 is YSYEKL. The V segment lost 4 bases and the J segment 5 bases; nucleotides outside the gene matches: 4. CDR3 residues: CASSPMGLADEQYF. The CDR3 DNA reads TGCGCCAGCAGCCCCATGGGACTAGCGGACGAGCAGTACTTC.

At least ten counts were recorded for this clonotype. J is TRBJ2-3 and V is TRBV6-1; D remains unclear. The CDR3 loop spans 15 amino acids. Germline V gene sequence: CDR1 MNHNS, CDR2 SASEGT. V was trimmed by 7 bases and J by 1 base, leaving 15 bases between them. CDR3 coding DNA: TGTGCCAGCACCTCGTGGGCCCTTGGCACAGATACGCAGTATTTT. Translating gives CASTSWALGTDTQYF.

The rearrangement joins TRBV7-9 to TRBJ2-3; TRBD2 is a possible D gene (6 bases). The CDR3 runs to 13 residues. Germline V CDR1 and CDR2: SEHNR, FQNEAQ (reference sequence). V was trimmed by 6 bases and J by 6 bases, leaving 13 bases between them. CDR3 sequence (DNA): TGTGCCAGCAGTGCGGGACGGGGGGATACGCAGTATTTT. Translating gives CASSAGRGDTQYF. The full variable domain, with the rest looked up from reference TRBV7-9 and TRBJ2-3, is DTGVSQNPRHKITKRGQNVTFRCDPISEHNRLYWYRQTLGQGPEFLTYFQNEAQLEKSRLLSDRFSAERPKGSFSTLEIQRTEQGDSAMYLCASSAGRGDTQYFGPGTRLTVL.